Below, 14 T cell receptor beta chains from the same sample are listed, as sequenced in a study of cytomegalovirus exposure and HLA in healthy donors. It was with 60 Vbeta and 13 Jbeta primers that the PCR ran. TCRdb's copy holds only in-frame clones and misses some; the assay was immunoSEQ multiplex PCR. The profile shows some 150,000 clones, under 75% of them singletons. The sample consisted of PBMCs. Receptors were obtained from a woman between 40 and 55 years old in good health and CMV-seronegative.

This clone has only a few counts. This chain connects TRBV11-1 to TRBJ1-1; the D gene is possibly TRBD1 (6 bases). The germline V gene has CDR1 SGHAT and CDR2 FQDESV (reference sequence). V was cut by 1 base and J by 5 bases, with 17 bases left in between. This CDR3 region has 16 residues. In nucleotides, the CDR3 is TGTGCCAGCAGCTTAGGAGGCGGGGGAACAGGGACTGAAGCTTTCTTT. Translating it yields CASSLGGGGTGTEAFF.

Of note for this clone: A read error may account for a junction end that differs from germline. This chain connects TRBV30 to TRBJ1-1, with 7 positions matching TRBD1. The CDR3 extends over 15 amino acids. Germline values: CDR1 GTSNPN, CDR2 SVGIG (reference sequence). DNA for the CDR3: TGTGCCTGGAGTGCCCTATCGGGACAGAACTCTGAAGCTTTCTTT. Amino acids: CAWSALSGQNSEAFF.

In its sample, this clone was seen a few times. The chain links TRBV18 to TRBJ2-7, with 10 bases that match TRBD1. Germline V CDR1 and CDR2: KGHSH, LQKENI. The CDR3 length is 15 residues. V shed 0 bases, J shed 4 bases, and the junction held 3 bases outside the gene matches. The CDR3 sequence is CASSPPGGQGYEQYF. As DNA, the CDR3 is TGTGCCAGCTCACCACCGGGGGGACAGGGGTACGAGCAGTACTTC.

On this clone: This sample includes further DNA sequences coding for the same CDR3. This rearrangement joins TRBV18 to TRBJ2-7; 8 nucleotides line up with TRBD2. This CDR3 has 14 residues. With 6 bases clipped from V and 3 bases from J, the junction kept 7 bases outside the gene matches. Per germline, CDR1 KGHSH and CDR2 LQKENI. CDR3 loop: CASSPAGGNYEQYF. The CDR3 DNA reads TGTGCCAGCTCGCCCGCGGGGGGAAACTACGAGCAGTACTTC. The full variable domain, in which reference TRBV18 and TRBJ2-7 provide the parts outside the CDR3, is NAGVMQNPRHLVRRRGQEARLRCSPMKGHSHVYWYRQLPEEGLKFMVYLQKENIIDESGMPKERFSAEFPKEGPSILRIQQVVRGDSAAYFCASSPAGGNYEQYFGPGTRLTVT.

The chain employs TRBV5-1 and TRBJ1-5; D may be TRBD1 (5 bases). This CDR3 is 15 amino acids long. V was clipped by 1 base and J by 2 bases, with 10 bases between them. Germline V gives CDR1 SGHRS, CDR2 YFSETQ. CDR3 sequence: CASSLSTDRNQPQHF. The CDR3 nucleotides are TGCGCCAGCAGCTTGTCGACAGACCGCAATCAGCCCCAGCATTTT.

This clone was counted between two and nine times. The rearrangement uses TRBV7-2 and TRBJ1-2; possible D gene TRBD1, 5 bases. With 7 bases removed from V and 6 bases from J, the gap between germline ends came to 15 bases. Germline loops: CDR1 SGHTA, CDR2 FQGNSA. The CDR3 length is 13 residues. In nucleotides, the CDR3 is TGTGCCAGCATCTCCAACCCAGGGAATGGCTACACCTTC. It translates to CASISNPGNGYTF.

V gene TRBV9 combines with J gene TRBJ1-2; 10 bases map to TRBD1. CDR1 is SGDLS, CDR2 YYNGEE, per germline. CDR3 length equals 15 residues. J was trimmed by 2 bases and V by 4 bases; bases with no gene match: 5. This CDR3 is CASSLRGQGNYGYTF. CDR3 nucleotide sequence: TGTGCCAGCAGCCTCAGGGGACAGGGGAACTATGGCTACACCTTC.

This clone was seen only a few times. This chain links TRBV5-4 with TRBJ2-1, with D tentatively TRBD1 (5 bases). Trimming pared 3 bases from V and 6 bases from J, leaving 19 bases between. The CDR3 runs to 16 residues. CDR1 is SGHNT, CDR2 YYREEE, per germline (reference sequence). CDR3 loop: CASSSEVKAGLNEQFF. CDR3 DNA sequence: TGTGCCAGCAGCTCCGAGGTGAAAGCAGGGCTCAATGAGCAGTTCTTC.

This sequence joins TRBV9 and TRBJ2-1; no definite D call. Germline V gene data show CDR1 as SGDLS and CDR2 as YYNGEE. Trimming pared 3 bases from V and 7 bases from J, leaving 14 bases between. The CDR3 has 14 amino acids. CDR3 region: CASSAQESSNEQFF. As DNA, the CDR3 is TGTGCCAGCAGCGCCCAAGAGAGCTCGAATGAGCAGTTCTTC.

The genes are TRBV7-2 and TRBJ2-4; D ambiguous. V lost 1 base to trimming and J lost 6 bases, with 10 bases between them. CDR3 size: 14 residues. CDR1 and CDR2 from the germline V gene are SGHTA and FQGNSA. In DNA form, the CDR3 reads TGTGCCAGCAGCTTAGGAGCAGGAATAAACATTCAGTACTTC. Translated, it gives CASSLGAGINIQYF.

The chain uses TRBV30 and TRBJ2-5; 8 positions agree with TRBD1. Judging by the DNA end, TRBJ2-7 fits better; the J call may be wrong. CDR1 GTSNPN and CDR2 SVGIG come from the germline V gene (reference sequence). The CDR3 is made up of 15 amino acids. DNA of the CDR3: TGTGCCTGGAGTGTCCGGACAGGGCGCCCCTACGAGCAGTACTTC. Protein sequence: CAWSVRTGRPYEQYF.

This sequence joins TRBV6-5 and TRBJ2-7, with 9 bases identical to TRBD1. Germline V lookup: CDR1 MNHEY, CDR2 SVGAGI. With V trimmed by 5 bases and J by 0 bases, 5 bases remained unmatched. The CDR3 is made up of 15 amino acids. The CDR3 nucleotides are TGTGCCAGCAGTAGGGACAGGGACGTCTCCTACGAGCAGTACTTC. It codes for CASSRDRDVSYEQYF.

The chain joins TRBV5-1 to TRBJ2-1; D not resolved. The germline gives CDR1 SGHRS, CDR2 YFSETQ. The CDR3 is 12 residues long. The germline V and J ends were trimmed by 4 bases and 8 bases, with 10 bases remaining between them. The CDR3 spells CASSPNLDEQFF. CDR3 coding DNA: TGCGCCAGCAGCCCAAATTTAGATGAGCAGTTCTTC.

This sequence joins TRBV19 and TRBJ1-1; the D is unclear. Per germline, CDR1 LNHDA and CDR2 SQIVND (reference sequence). V lost 8 bases, J lost 6 bases, and 16 bases lay in between. This CDR3 spans 13 amino acids. The CDR3 nucleotides are TGTGCCAGTGCGTTGGGAGGAACGGCTGAAGCTTTCTTT. Translation: CASALGGTAEAFF. The entire variable domain, with the rest obtained from reference TRBV19 and TRBJ1-1, is as follows: DGGITQSPKYLFRKEGQNVTLSCEQNLNHDAMYWYRQDPGQGLRLIYYSQIVNDFQKGDIAEGYSVSREKKESFPLTVTSAQKNPTAFYLCASALGGTAEAFFGQGTRLTVV.